This T cell receptor beta chain was sequenced during a study of blood T cell repertoires in COVID-19. Overall study context: Both acute and convalescent COVID-19 samples were obtained from the United States, Italy and Spain. T cells, B-cell-depleted T cells, or PBMCs provided the cDNA or gDNA that served as material.

Donors in Cohort 3 who had recovered were those with two negative PCRs, healthcare professional clearance, or resolution of their symptoms. Assay: immunoSEQ multiplex PCR; the TCRdb copy retains only in-frame clones and omits some. The sample includes 100,000 or so clones, around 85% of them seen just once. Germline V gene lookup returns CDR1 SGHDN and CDR2 FVKESK. The V and J ends lost 4 bases and 7 bases respectively, with 17 bases between them. The CDR3 runs to 16 residues. This receptor was taken from a woman in her forties or fifties who had recovered from COVID-19. The rearrangement joins TRBV14 to TRBJ1-6; D is uncertain. The sample taken for sequencing was PBMCs or T cells enriched from blood (not recorded which). The CDR3 sequence is CASSLPGEGRNSPLHF. The DNA for the CDR3 is TGTGCCAGCAGCCTCCCCGGGGAAGGGCGGAATTCACCCCTCCACTTT.